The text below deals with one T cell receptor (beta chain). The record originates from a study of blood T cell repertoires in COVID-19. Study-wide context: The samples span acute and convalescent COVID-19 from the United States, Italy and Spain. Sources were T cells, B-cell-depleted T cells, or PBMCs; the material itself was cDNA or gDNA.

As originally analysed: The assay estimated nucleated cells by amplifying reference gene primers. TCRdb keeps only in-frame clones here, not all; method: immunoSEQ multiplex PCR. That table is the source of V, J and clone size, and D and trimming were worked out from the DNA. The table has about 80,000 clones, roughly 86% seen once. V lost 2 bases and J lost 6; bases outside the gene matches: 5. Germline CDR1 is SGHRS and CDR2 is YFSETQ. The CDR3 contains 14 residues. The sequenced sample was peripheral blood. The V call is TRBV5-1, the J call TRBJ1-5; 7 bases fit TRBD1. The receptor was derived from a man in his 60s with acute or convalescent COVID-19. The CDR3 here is CASSLTGAGQPQHF. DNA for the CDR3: TGCGCCAGCAGCTTAACAGGGGCAGGTCAGCCCCAGCATTTT.